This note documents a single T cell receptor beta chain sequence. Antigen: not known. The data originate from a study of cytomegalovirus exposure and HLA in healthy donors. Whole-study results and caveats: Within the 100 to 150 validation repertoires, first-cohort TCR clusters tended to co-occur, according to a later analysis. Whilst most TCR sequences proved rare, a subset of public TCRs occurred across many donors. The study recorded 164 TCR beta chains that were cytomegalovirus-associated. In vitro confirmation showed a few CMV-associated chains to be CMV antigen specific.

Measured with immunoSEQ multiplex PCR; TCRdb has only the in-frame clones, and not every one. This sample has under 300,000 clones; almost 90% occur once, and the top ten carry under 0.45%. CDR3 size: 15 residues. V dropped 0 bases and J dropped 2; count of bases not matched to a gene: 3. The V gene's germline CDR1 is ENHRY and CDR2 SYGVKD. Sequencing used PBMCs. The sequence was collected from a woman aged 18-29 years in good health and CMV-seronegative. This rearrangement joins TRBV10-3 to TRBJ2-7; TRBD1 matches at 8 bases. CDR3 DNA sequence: TGTGCCATCAGTGAGTCGTTGGACAGGGCCTACGAGCAGTACTTC. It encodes CAISESLDRAYEQYF.